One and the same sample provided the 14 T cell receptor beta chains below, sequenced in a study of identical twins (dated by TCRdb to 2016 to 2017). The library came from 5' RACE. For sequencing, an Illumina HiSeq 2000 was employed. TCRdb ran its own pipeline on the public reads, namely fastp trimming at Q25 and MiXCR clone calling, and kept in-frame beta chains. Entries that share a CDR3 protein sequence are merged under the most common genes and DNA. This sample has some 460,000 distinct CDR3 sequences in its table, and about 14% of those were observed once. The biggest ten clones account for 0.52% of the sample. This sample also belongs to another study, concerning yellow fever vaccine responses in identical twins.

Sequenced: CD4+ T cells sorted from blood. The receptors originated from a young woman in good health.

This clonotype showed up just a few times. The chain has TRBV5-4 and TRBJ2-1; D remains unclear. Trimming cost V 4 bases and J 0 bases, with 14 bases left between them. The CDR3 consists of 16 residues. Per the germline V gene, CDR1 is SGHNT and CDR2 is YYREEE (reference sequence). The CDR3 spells CASSPTLIASYNEQFF. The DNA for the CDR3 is TGTGCCAGCAGCCCGACCCTAATAGCCTCCTACAATGAGCAGTTCTTC.

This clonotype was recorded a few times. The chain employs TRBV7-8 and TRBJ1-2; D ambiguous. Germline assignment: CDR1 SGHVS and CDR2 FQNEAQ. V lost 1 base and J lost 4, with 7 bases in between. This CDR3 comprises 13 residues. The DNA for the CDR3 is TGTGCCAGCAGCTTAGGGCAGACCTATGGCTACACCTTC. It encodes CASSLGQTYGYTF.

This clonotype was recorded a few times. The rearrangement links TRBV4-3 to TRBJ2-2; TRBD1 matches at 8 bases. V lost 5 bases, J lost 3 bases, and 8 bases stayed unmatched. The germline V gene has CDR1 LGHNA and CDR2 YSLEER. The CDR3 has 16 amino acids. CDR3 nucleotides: TGCGCCAGCAGCTACTGGACAGGGACGGACACCGGGGAGCTGTTTTTT. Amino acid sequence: CASSYWTGTDTGELFF.

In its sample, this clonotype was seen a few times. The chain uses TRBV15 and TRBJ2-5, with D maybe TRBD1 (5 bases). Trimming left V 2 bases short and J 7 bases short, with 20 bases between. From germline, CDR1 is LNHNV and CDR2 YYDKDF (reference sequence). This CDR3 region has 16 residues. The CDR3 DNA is TGTGCCACCAGCAGACCCGACAGTTGGACGCAGGCGACCCAGTACTTC. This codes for CATSRPDSWTQATQYF.

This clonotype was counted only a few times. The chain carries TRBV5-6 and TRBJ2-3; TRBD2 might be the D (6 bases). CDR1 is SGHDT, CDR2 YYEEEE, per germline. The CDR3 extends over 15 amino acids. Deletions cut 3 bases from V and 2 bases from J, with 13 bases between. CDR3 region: CASSYGGSYTDTQYF. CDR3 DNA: TGTGCCAGCAGCTACGGGGGTTCCTACACAGATACGCAGTATTTT.

The CDR3 spells CASSLQGMRSYEQYF. In nucleotides, the CDR3 is TGTGCCAGCAGCCTCCAGGGGATGAGATCCTACGAGCAGTACTTC. The V and J genes are TRBV12-3 or TRBV12-4 and TRBJ2-7, with D possibly TRBD1 on 6 matching bases. The CDR3 extends over 15 amino acids. The V end was cut by 6 bases, the J end by 1 base, with 16 bases between.

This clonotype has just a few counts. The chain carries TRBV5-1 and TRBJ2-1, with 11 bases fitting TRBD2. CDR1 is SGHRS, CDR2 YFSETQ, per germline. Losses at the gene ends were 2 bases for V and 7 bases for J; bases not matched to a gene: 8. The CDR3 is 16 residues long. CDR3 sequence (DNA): TGCGCCAGCAGCTTCCTAGTAGCGGGAGGGGGAAATGAGCAGTTCTTC. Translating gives CASSFLVAGGGNEQFF.

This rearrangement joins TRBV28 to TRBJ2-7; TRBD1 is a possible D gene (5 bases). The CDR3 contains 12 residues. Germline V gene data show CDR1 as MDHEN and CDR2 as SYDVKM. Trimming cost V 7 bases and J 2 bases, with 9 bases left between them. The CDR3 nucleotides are TGTGCCAGCAACCAGGGCGCCTACGAGCAGTACTTC. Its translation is CASNQGAYEQYF. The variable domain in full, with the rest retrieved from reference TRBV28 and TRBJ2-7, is DVKVTQSSRYLVKRTGEKVFLECVQDMDHENMFWYRQDPGLGLRLIYFSYDVKMKEKGDIPEGYSVSREKKERFSLILESASTNQTSMYLCASNQGAYEQYFGPGTRLTVT.

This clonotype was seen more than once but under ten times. This CDR3 reads CASSRGDGTNEQYF. The CDR3, as DNA: TGTGCCAGCAGTCGCGGGGACGGGACCAACGAGCAGTACTTC. The chain recombines TRBV6-1 with TRBJ2-7; D might be TRBD2 (6 bases). V shed 5 bases and J shed 5 bases, with 16 bases lying between them. The germline CDR1 and CDR2 sequences are MNHNS and SASEGT. The CDR3 has 14 amino acids.

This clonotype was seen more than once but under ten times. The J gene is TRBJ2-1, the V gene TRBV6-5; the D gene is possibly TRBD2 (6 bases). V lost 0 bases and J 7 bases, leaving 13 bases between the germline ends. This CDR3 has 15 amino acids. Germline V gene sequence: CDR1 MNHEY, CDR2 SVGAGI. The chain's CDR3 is CASSYSPAGANEQFF. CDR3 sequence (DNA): TGTGCCAGCAGTTACTCGCCAGCGGGTGCTAATGAGCAGTTCTTC.

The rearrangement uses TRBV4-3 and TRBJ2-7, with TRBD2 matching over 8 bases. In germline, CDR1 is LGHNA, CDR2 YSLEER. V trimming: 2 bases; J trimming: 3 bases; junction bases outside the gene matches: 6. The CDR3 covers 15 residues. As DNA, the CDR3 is TGCGCCAGCAGCCAAAGCGGGAGCGATTACTACGAGCAGTACTTC. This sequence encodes CASSQSGSDYYEQYF.

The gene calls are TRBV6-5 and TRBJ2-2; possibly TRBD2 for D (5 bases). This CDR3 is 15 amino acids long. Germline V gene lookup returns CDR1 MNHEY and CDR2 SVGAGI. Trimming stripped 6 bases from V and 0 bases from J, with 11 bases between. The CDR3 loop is CASRLLGANTGELFF. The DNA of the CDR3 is TGTGCCAGCAGATTACTGGGAGCGAACACCGGGGAGCTGTTTTTT.

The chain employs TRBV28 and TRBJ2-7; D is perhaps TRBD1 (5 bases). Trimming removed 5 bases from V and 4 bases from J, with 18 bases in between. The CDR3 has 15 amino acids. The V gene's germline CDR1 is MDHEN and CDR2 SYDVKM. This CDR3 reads CASSEPDNGVYEQYF. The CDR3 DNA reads TGTGCCAGCAGTGAGCCGGACAACGGAGTATACGAGCAGTACTTC.

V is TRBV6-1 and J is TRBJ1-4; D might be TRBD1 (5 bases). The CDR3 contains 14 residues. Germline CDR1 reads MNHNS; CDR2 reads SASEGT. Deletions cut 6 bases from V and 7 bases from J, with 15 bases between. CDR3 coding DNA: TGTGCCAGCAGGCCACAGGCGCGAACTGAAAAACTGTTTTTT. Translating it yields CASRPQARTEKLFF.